The 23 T cell receptor beta chains below come from one sample, sequenced in a study of OX40 agonist ivuxolimab in advanced cancers. Libraries were prepared by immunoSEQ multiplex PCR; TCRdb keeps only in-frame clonotypes and omits some of them. The sample lists tens of thousands of clones, 85% to 90% occurring once. The sequenced sample was CD4+ or CD8+ T cells sorted from blood, obtained in a trial of the OX40 agonist ivuxolimab. The receptors here all came from an adult with an advanced solid tumor such as melanoma, head and neck, liver or kidney cancer.

The chain recombines TRBV6-1 with TRBJ2-5; D remains unclear. CDR1 MNHNS and CDR2 SASEGT come from the germline V gene. This CDR3 is 13 amino acids long. Trimming removed 6 bases from V and 4 bases from J, with 12 bases in between. The CDR3 spells CASRPPGGETQYF. The CDR3 nucleotides are TGTGCCAGCAGGCCTCCGGGTGGAGAGACCCAGTACTTC.

This clone has just a few counts. V gene TRBV6-1 combines with J gene TRBJ1-1; no firm D call. This CDR3 has 12 residues. Germline values: CDR1 MNHNS, CDR2 SASEGT. The ends were cut back, 0 bases at V and 7 bases at J, with 6 bases in the middle. The CDR3: CASSEARGEAFF. The CDR3 DNA reads TGTGCCAGCAGTGAAGCGCGGGGTGAAGCTTTCTTT.

The J gene is TRBJ1-6, the V gene TRBV15; D ambiguous. The germline V gene encodes CDR1 LNHNV and CDR2 YYDKDF (reference sequence). V was shortened by 1 base and J by 8 bases, with 6 bases between the two germline ends. The CDR3 runs to 13 residues. Here the CDR3 reads CATSRGAHSPLHF. CDR3 nucleotides: TGTGCCACCAGCAGAGGGGCACATTCACCCCTCCACTTT.

This clone was detected only a few times. The J gene is TRBJ1-1, the V gene TRBV20-1, with D unresolved. V was pared by 6 bases and J by 1 base, with 6 bases between. Germline CDR1 is DFQATT and CDR2 is SNEGSKA (reference sequence). This CDR3 comprises 11 residues. This CDR3 is CSARGNTEAFF. The CDR3 DNA is TGCAGTGCCCGGGGGAACACTGAAGCTTTCTTT.

This chain uses TRBV27 with TRBJ1-2; D is perhaps TRBD1 (5 bases). Germline CDR1 reads MNHEY; CDR2 reads SMNVEV (reference sequence). Between the trimmed V and J ends, which lost 5 bases and 8 bases, there was a span of 30 bases. CDR3 length equals 18 residues. The CDR3: CASSPNALRGEGSQGYTF. Written as DNA, the CDR3 is TGTGCCAGCAGTCCCAATGCCCTTCGGGGGGAAGGGTCTCAGGGCTACACCTTC.

The table lists this clone with a count of one. The genes are TRBV5-5 and TRBJ2-3; tentatively, D is TRBD1 (5 bases). Between the trimmed V and J ends, which lost 5 bases and 2 bases, there was a span of 21 bases. The CDR3 is made up of 17 amino acids. Germline-derived CDR1 and CDR2 are SGHKS and YYEKEE (reference sequence). Here the CDR3 DNA reads TGTGCCAGCAGGAACAGGCCGCGAACAGATAACACAGATACGCAGTATTTT. This sequence encodes CASRNRPRTDNTDTQYF.

The V and J genes are TRBV4-1 and TRBJ2-3; the D gene is possibly TRBD1 (5 bases). Trimming cost V 0 bases and J 9 bases, with 13 bases left between them. This CDR3 has 14 amino acids. Germline V gene sequence: CDR1 MGHRA, CDR2 YSYEKL. The CDR3 sequence: CASSQDQGIGTQYF. The DNA of the CDR3 is TGCGCCAGCAGCCAAGACCAGGGTATTGGAACGCAGTATTTT.

V usage is TRBV6-4 and J usage is TRBJ1-1; no reliable D call. Germline V gene lookup returns CDR1 MRHNA and CDR2 SNTAGT. CDR3 length equals 13 residues. V was clipped by 2 bases and J by 3 bases, with 7 bases between them. The DNA of the CDR3 is TGTGCCAGCAGTGACAGGGAGGACACTGAAGCTTTCTTT. Translated: CASSDREDTEAFF.

The J gene is TRBJ1-1, the V gene TRBV19; no clear D gene. The V end was cut by 5 bases, the J end by 5 bases, with 15 bases between. This CDR3 comprises 14 residues. In germline, CDR1 is LNHDA, CDR2 SQIVND (reference sequence). The CDR3 DNA follows: TGTGCCAGTAGTGACCGGGGTGGGTTGACTGAAGCTTTCTTT. Translation: CASSDRGGLTEAFF.

This sequence joins TRBV7-6 and TRBJ2-3, with 8 bases lining up with TRBD1. The V segment lost 4 bases and the J segment 4 bases; nucleotides outside the gene matches: 1. The CDR3 consists of 13 residues. Germline CDR1 SGHVS, CDR2 FNYEAQ. The CDR3 is CASSWGQADTQYF. The CDR3 DNA reads TGTGCCAGCAGCTGGGGACAGGCAGATACGCAGTATTTT. Supplemented by reference TRBV7-6 and TRBJ2-3, the full variable domain reads GAGVSQSPRYKVTKRGQDVALRCDPISGHVSLYWYRQALGQGPEFLTYFNYEAQQDKSGLPNDRFSAERPEGSISTLTIQRTEQRDSAMYRCASSWGQADTQYFGPGTRLTVL.

As DNA, the CDR3 is TGTGCCAGCAGCCGGGACAGGGGGAATCAGCCCCAGCATTTT. Translating gives CASSRDRGNQPQHF. The chain has TRBV9 and TRBJ1-5; 11 bases fit TRBD1. The germline gives CDR1 SGDLS, CDR2 YYNGEE. The CDR3 runs to 14 residues. Trimming took 4 bases from V and 4 from J; bases not matched to a gene: 1. Combining the CDR3 with reference TRBV9 and TRBJ1-5 gives the whole variable domain DSGVTQTPKHLITATGQRVTLRCSPRSGDLSVYWYQQSLDQGLQFLIQYYNGEERAKGNILERFSAQQFPDLHSELNLSSLELGDSALYFCASSRDRGNQPQHFGDGTRLSIL.

The J gene is TRBJ2-7, the V gene TRBV6-6, with a possible D match to TRBD1 (5 bases). Germline CDR1 and CDR2: MNHNY and SVGAGI (reference sequence). V was cut by 6 bases and J by 3 bases, with 18 bases left in between. The CDR3 runs to 15 residues. This CDR3 is CASSKTMQGGYEQYF. The CDR3 DNA is TGTGCCAGCAGCAAAACGATGCAGGGCGGCTACGAGCAGTACTTC.

The count of this clone is one. The J gene is TRBJ2-5, the V gene TRBV4-1; 8 positions agree with TRBD2. Germline loops: CDR1 MGHRA, CDR2 YSYEKL. CDR3 length: 18 residues. The V gene end was trimmed by 4 bases and the J gene end by 5 bases; junction bases not matched to a gene: 18. The CDR3 DNA follows: TGCGCCAGCAGCCTCCAGGAAATTAGCGGGACCTATGGGGAGACCCAGTACTTC. It specifies CASSLQEISGTYGETQYF.

The chain couples TRBV29-1 to TRBJ2-7; 9 nucleotides match TRBD1. With 7 bases clipped from V and 5 bases from J, the junction kept 12 bases outside the gene matches. Germline CDR1 SQVTM, CDR2 ANQGSEA. CDR3 length: 14 amino acids. The CDR3 bases are TGCAGCGCCGGAGGCGGGACAGGGTGGAACGAGCAGTACTTC. It encodes CSAGGGTGWNEQYF.

This rearrangement joins TRBV7-2 to TRBJ1-5; 7 bases line up with TRBD1. The junction had 3 bases not matched to a gene; V was cut back by 2 bases and J by 5 bases. This CDR3 region has 14 residues. The germline V gene has CDR1 SGHTA and CDR2 FQGNSA. CDR3: CASSLRQGDQPQHF. The CDR3 DNA reads as TGTGCCAGCAGCTTAAGGCAGGGGGATCAGCCCCAGCATTTT.

This clone was observed a few times. This sample includes further DNA sequences coding for the same CDR3. V is TRBV6-1 and J is TRBJ1-1; D gene ambiguous. Germline V gene data show CDR1 as MNHNS and CDR2 as SASEGT. V shed 6 bases and J shed 2 bases, with 4 bases lying between them. This CDR3 contains 11 residues. In DNA, the CDR3 is TGTGCCAGCAGGAGCAACACTGAAGCTTTCTTT. Translated, it gives CASRSNTEAFF.

This chain connects TRBV5-1 to TRBJ2-2; no firm D call. The CDR3 contains 17 residues. Looked up from germline, CDR1 is SGHRS and CDR2 is YFSETQ. V lost 0 bases and J lost 0, with 12 bases in between. The CDR3 sequence: CASSLDVSYANTGELFF. The CDR3 DNA sequence: TGCGCCAGCAGCTTGGACGTCAGCTATGCGAACACCGGGGAGCTGTTTTTT.

V and J are TRBV28 and TRBJ1-2; TRBD1 is a possible D gene (5 bases). This CDR3 spans 13 amino acids. Trimming took off 3 bases at V and 9 bases at J, with 14 bases between the two ends. CDR1 is MDHEN and CDR2 is SYDVKM in the germline V gene. CDR3 loop: CASSFSQGARYTF. CDR3 in DNA: TGTGCCAGCAGTTTCAGTCAGGGTGCTCGCTACACCTTC.

The rearrangement uses TRBV6-1 and TRBJ1-1; no reliable D call. Germline assignment: CDR1 MNHNS and CDR2 SASEGT. Trimming removed 3 bases at V and 8 bases at J, with 7 bases between. The CDR3 contains 11 residues. Here the CDR3 reads CASSEGSEAFF. DNA for the CDR3: TGTGCCAGCAGTGAGGGAAGCGAAGCTTTCTTT.

The gene calls are TRBV28 and TRBJ1-5; no reliable D call. V lost 3 bases to trimming and J lost 10 bases, with 16 bases between them. There are 14 residues in the CDR3. Germline values: CDR1 MDHEN, CDR2 SYDVKM. The CDR3 DNA follows: TGTGCCAGCAGTTTTTCGCGCGCGGATTTCCCCCAGCATTTT. Translated, it gives CASSFSRADFPQHF.

V gene TRBV6-1 combines with J gene TRBJ2-7; D is uncertain. Looked up from germline, CDR1 is MNHNS and CDR2 is SASEGT. V was shortened by 6 bases and J by 1 base, with 7 bases between the two germline ends. This CDR3 has 12 amino acids. In nucleotides, the CDR3 is TGTGCCAGCAGCATGGGGTCCTACGAGCAGTACTTC. Protein product: CASSMGSYEQYF.

The chain couples TRBV6-1 to TRBJ2-5, with 10 positions matching TRBD2. The CDR3 is made up of 15 amino acids. CDR1 is MNHNS and CDR2 is SASEGT in the germline V gene. Trimming cost V 4 bases and J 0 bases; bases outside gene matches: 2. CDR3 coding DNA: TGTGCCAGCAGTGTCCTAGCGGGAGACCAAGAGACCCAGTACTTC. Translated, it gives CASSVLAGDQETQYF.

The chain is built from TRBV11-1 and TRBJ2-2, with 10 bases matching TRBD1. The germline gives CDR1 SGHAT, CDR2 FQDESV (reference sequence). The CDR3 spans 15 residues. V was pared by 5 bases and J by 5 bases, with 5 bases of the junction left unmatched. CDR3 in DNA: TGTGCCAGCAGCCTACGGACAGGGGGTACCGGGGAGCTGTTTTTT. Residues: CASSLRTGGTGELFF.